A selection of T cell receptor beta chains follows, all from one sample in a study of shared clonotypes between healthy human individuals. Assay used: immunoSEQ multiplex PCR; TCRdb lists only in-frame clones, some missing. The sample lists over 400,000 clones, roughly 95% seen once, with 0.05% to 0.08% in the top ten. The material sequenced was naive CD4+ T cells sorted from blood. These receptors came from a woman in her 30s in good health. Each CDR3 is given with its conserved first and last residue. The order of the fields is clone size, J gene, D gene, V gene, CDR3 protein, CDR3 DNA. The D gene is left open where the match is weak. The size of a clone is reported for some rows only, either as once, few or many, or as a class for expanded clones.

NA,TRBJ2-1,TRBD2,TRBV7-9,CASSLRTSGLRSYNEQFF,TGTGCCAGCAGCTTAAGAACTAGCGGGCTCCGATCCTACAATGAGCAGTTCTTC
NA,TRBJ2-7,NA,TRBV19,CASSLTGYEQYF,TGTGCCAGTAGTCTGACAGGCTACGAGCAGTACTTC
NA,TRBJ1-1,NA,TRBV19,CASSISGGVVTEAFF,TGTGCCAGTAGTATTAGCGGGGGAGTTGTCACTGAAGCTTTCTTT
NA,TRBJ2-5,NA,TRBV7-3,CASSLRPQETQYF,TGTGCCAGCAGCTTGAGACCACAAGAGACCCAGTACTTC
few,TRBJ2-1,TRBD2,TRBV2,CASTGREGLWDEQFF,TGTGCCAGCACGGGGCGGGAGGGCCTCTGGGATGAGCAGTTCTTC
NA,TRBJ1-5,NA,TRBV6-1,CASSEAVPRDNQPQHF,TGTGCCAGCAGTGAAGCGGTGCCAAGAGACAATCAGCCCCAGCATTTT
NA,TRBJ2-1,NA,TRBV19,CASSWERRPNNEQFF,TGTGCCAGTAGTTGGGAGCGGAGACCCAACAATGAGCAGTTCTTC
NA,TRBJ2-2,NA,TRBV28,CASSPLTTTGELFF,TGTGCCAGCAGTCCCCTTACTACAACCGGGGAGCTGTTTTTT
NA,TRBJ2-7,TRBD1,TRBV10-3,CAISDADRTYEQYF,TGTGCCATCAGTGATGCGGACAGGACCTACGAGCAGTACTTC
NA,TRBJ1-2,TRBD1,TRBV5-1,CASGQIVGGQGMDGYTF,TGCGCCAGCGGGCAAATTGTAGGGGGACAGGGGATGGATGGCTACACCTTC